This T cell receptor beta chain was profiled in a study of blood T cells in healthy people across ages. General study results and limits: Not knowing donor CMV status may have confounded expanded clonotype changes. Observed TCR beta diversity per million T cells went down as age went up. This fall followed a roughly linear course with age.

Trimming stripped 0 bases from V and 5 bases from J, with 10 bases between. The CDR3 runs to 14 residues. Germline lookup yields CDR1 MNHEY and CDR2 SVGAGI. Points on this clonotype: The antigen remains undetermined.

The use of a sample-barcoded 5' primer and a J-beta primer mix characterized a second PCR of about 7 to 12 cycles. TCRdb used MiXCR to reprocess the 5' RACE reads, holding one entry per CDR3 protein. The sample yields 800,000 or so distinct CDR3 sequences, about half seen once. Whenever a sample was processed, at least 7 million PBMCs were isolated. The V and J genes are TRBV6-5 and TRBJ1-1; maybe TRBD1 (5 bases). Source material: blood. This receptor was identified in a man older than 75 in good health. As DNA, the CDR3 is TGTGCCAGCAGTTACTCGGGAGGGGAGACTGAAGCTTTCTTT. Translating it yields CASSYSGGETEAFF.